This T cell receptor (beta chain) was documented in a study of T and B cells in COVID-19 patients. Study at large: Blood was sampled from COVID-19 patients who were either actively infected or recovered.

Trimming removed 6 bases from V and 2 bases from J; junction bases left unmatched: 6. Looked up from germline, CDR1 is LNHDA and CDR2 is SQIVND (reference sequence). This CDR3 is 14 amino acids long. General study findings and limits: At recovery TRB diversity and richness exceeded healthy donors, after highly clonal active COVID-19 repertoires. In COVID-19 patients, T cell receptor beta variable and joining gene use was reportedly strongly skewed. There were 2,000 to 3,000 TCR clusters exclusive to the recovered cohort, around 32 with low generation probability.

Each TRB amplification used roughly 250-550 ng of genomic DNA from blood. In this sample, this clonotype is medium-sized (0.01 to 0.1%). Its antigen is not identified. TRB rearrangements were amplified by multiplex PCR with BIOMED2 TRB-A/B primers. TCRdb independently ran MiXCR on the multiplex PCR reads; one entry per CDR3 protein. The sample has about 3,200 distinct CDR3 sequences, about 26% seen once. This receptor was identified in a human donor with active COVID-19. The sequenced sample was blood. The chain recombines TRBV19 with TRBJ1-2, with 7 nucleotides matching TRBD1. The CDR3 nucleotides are TGTGCCAGTAGGGAACAGGGGTGGAACTATGGCTACACCTTC. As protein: CASREQGWNYGYTF.